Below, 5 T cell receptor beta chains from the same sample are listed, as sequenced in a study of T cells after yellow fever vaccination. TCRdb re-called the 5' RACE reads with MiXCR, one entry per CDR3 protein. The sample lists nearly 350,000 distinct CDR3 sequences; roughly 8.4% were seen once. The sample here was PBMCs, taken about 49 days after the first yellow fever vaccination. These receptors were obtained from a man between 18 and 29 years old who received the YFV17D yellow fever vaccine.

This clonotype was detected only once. The CDR3 sequence is CASSPLAGALWETQYF. The CDR3 coding sequence is TGCGCCAGCAGTCCTCTAGCGGGGGCCCTTTGGGAGACCCAGTACTTC. This rearrangement joins TRBV4-1 to TRBJ2-5; 10 bases are shared with TRBD2. Germline V lookup: CDR1 MGHRA, CDR2 YSYEKL. The J segment lost 5 bases and the V segment lost 6 bases, leaving 12 bases of the junction unmatched. The CDR3 spans 16 residues.

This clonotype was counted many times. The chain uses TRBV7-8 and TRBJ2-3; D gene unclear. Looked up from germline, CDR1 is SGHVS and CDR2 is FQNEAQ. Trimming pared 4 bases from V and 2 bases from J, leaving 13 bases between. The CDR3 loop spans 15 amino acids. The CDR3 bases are TGTGCCAGCAGCTACCCTAGGCTCCTCACAGATACGCAGTATTTT. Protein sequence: CASSYPRLLTDTQYF.

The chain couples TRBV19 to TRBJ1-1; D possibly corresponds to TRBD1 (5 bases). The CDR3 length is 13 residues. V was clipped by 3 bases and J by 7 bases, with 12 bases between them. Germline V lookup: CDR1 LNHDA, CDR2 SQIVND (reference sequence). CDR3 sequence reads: CASSIRVQDEAFF. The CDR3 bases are TGTGCCAGTAGTATTAGGGTACAGGATGAAGCTTTCTTT.

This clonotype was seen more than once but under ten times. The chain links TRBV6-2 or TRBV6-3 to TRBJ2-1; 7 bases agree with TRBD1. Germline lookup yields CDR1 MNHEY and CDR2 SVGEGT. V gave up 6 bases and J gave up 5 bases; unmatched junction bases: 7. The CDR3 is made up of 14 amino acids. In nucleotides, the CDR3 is TGTGCCAGCAGAGAACTCGGACAGGACAATGAGCAGTTCTTC. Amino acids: CASRELGQDNEQFF.

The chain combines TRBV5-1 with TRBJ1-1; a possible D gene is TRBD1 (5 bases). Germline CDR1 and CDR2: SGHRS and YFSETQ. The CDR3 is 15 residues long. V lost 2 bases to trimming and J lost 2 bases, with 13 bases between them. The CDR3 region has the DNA TGCGCCAGCAGCTTTCGGTTTCAGGGTAACACTGAAGCTTTCTTT. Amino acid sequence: CASSFRFQGNTEAFF.